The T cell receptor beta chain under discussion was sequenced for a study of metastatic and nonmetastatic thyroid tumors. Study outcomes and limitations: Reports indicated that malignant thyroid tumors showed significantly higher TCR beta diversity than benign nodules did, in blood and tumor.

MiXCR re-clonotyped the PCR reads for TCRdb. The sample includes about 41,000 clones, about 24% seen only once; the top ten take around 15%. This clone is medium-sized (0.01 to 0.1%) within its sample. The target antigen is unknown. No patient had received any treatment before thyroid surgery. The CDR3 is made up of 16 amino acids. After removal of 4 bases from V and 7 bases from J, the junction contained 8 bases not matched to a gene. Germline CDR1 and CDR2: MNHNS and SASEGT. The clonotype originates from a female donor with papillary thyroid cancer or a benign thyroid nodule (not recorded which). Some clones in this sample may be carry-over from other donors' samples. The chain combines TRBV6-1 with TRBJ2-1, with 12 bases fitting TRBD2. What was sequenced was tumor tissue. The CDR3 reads CASSAHLAGGRNEQFF. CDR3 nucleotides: TGTGCCAGCAGTGCCCACCTAGCGGGAGGGAGGAATGAGCAGTTCTTC.